This T cell receptor beta chain stems from a study of beta chain features in type 1 diabetes. The study reverse transcribed the entire isolated RNA, so it sequenced expressed TCRB transcripts. Libraries were prepared by immunoSEQ multiplex PCR; TCRdb keeps only in-frame clonotypes and omits some of them. The data show a few hundred thousand clones, around 25% seen once. Findings and caveats of the study: Across all four CD4+ subsets, people with type 1 diabetes showed modestly shorter TCRB CDR3s. In patients and controls equally, PCR might favor templates that are shorter. The analysis here could not establish whether HLA type shapes TCRB rearrangement.

This clone has more than one count but fewer than ten. Its antigen remains unidentified. The CDR3 runs to 13 residues. CDR1 and CDR2 from the germline V gene are SQVTM and ANQGSEA. V dropped 7 bases and J dropped 4 bases, with 14 bases sitting between them. This chain connects TRBV29-1 to TRBJ1-5; tentative D call: TRBD1 (6 bases). Sequences were obtained from naive CD4+ T cells from blood. The receptor was isolated from a woman aged 30 to 39 with type 1 diabetes. In nucleotides, the CDR3 is TGCAGCGCTATTACAGGGCGGAATCAGCCCCAGCATTTT. It is translated as CSAITGRNQPQHF.